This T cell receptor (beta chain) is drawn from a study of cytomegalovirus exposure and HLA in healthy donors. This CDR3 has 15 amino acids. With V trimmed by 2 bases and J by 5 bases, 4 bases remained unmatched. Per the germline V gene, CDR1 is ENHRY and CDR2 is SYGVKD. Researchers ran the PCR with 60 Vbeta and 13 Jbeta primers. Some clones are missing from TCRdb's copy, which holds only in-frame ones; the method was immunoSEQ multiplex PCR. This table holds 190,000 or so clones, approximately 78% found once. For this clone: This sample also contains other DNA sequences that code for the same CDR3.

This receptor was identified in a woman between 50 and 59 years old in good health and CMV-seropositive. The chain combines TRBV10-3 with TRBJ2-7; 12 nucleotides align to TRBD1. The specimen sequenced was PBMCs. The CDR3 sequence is CAISEPGQGADEQYF. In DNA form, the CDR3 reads TGTGCCATCAGTGAGCCGGGACAGGGGGCCGACGAGCAGTACTTC.